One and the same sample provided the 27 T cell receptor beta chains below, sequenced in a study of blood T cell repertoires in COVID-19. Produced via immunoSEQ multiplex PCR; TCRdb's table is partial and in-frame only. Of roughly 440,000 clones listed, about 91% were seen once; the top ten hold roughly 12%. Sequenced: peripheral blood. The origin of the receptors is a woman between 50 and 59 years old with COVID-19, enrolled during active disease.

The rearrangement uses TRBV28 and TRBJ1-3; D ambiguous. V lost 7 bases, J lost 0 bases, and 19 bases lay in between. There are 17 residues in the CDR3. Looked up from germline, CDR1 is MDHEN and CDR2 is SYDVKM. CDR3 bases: TGTGCCAGCACCCCAGGCAATAACTTCTACTCTGGAAACACCATATATTTT. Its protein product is CASTPGNNFYSGNTIYF.

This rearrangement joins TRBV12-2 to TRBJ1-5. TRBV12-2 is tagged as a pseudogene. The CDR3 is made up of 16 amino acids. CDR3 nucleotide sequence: TGTGCAAGTCGCCAAGGTCGGGGTAAGGGCAATCAGCCCCAGCATTTT. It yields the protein CASRQGRGKGNQPQHF.

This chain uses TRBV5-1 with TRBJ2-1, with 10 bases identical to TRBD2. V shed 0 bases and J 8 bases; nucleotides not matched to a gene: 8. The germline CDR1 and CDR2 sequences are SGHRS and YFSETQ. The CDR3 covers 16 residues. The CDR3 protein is CASSLVGLAGVDEQFF. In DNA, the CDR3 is TGCGCCAGCAGCTTGGTGGGCCTAGCGGGGGTCGATGAGCAGTTCTTC.

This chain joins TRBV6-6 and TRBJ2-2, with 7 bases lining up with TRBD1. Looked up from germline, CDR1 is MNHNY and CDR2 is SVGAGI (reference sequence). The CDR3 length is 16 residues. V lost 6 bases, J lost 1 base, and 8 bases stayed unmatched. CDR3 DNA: TGTGCCAGCAGGGGCTACGGGACAGAGAACACCGGGGAGCTGTTTTTT. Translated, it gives CASRGYGTENTGELFF.

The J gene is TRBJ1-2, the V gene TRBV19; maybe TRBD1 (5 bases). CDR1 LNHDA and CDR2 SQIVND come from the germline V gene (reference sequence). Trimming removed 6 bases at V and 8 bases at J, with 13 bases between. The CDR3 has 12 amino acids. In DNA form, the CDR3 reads TGTGCCAGTAGGAGGGACTTTTCGGGCTACACCTTC. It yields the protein CASRRDFSGYTF.

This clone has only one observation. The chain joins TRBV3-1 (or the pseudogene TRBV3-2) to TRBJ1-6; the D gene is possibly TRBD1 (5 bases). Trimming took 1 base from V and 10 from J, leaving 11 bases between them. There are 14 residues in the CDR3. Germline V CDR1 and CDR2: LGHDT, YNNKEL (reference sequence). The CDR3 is CASSQGQGGSPLHF. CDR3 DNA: TGTGCCAGCAGCCAAGGGCAGGGAGGCTCACCCCTCCACTTT.

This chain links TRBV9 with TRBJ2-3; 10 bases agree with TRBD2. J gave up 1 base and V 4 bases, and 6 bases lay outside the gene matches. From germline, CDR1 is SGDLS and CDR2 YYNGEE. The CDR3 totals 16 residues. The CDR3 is CASSTLAGAGTDTQYF. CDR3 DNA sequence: TGTGCCAGCAGCACCCTAGCGGGGGCGGGCACAGATACGCAGTATTTT.

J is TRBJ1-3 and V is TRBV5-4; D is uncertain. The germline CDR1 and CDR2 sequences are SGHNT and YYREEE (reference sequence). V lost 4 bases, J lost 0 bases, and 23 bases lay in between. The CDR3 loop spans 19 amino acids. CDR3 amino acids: CASSRLRGAENYSGNTIYF. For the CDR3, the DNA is TGTGCCAGCAGCCGGCTACGGGGTGCAGAAAATTACTCTGGAAACACCATATATTTT.

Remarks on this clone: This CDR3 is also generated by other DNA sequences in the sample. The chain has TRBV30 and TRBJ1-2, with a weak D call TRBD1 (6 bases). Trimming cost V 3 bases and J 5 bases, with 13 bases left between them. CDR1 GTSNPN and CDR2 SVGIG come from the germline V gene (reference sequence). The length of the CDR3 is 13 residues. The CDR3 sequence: CAWSRGGGYGYTF. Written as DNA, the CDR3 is TGTGCCTGGAGCCGAGGGGGGGGATATGGCTACACCTTC.

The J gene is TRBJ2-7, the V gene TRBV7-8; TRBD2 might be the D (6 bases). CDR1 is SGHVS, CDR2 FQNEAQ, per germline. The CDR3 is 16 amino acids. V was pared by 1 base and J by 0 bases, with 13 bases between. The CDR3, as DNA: TGTGCCAGCAGCTTAGGTCGCCGGGGGAGCTCCTACGAGCAGTACTTC. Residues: CASSLGRRGSSYEQYF.

CDR3 loop: CASSPSWTGGSDTQYF. CDR3 in DNA: TGTGCCAGCTCACCTAGCTGGACAGGGGGGTCAGATACGCAGTATTTT. J is TRBJ2-3 and V is TRBV18; TRBD1 agrees at 10 bases. Germline trimming cut 3 bases from V and 4 bases from J; bases unmatched to any gene: 7. The germline gives CDR1 KGHSH, CDR2 LQKENI. The CDR3 length is 16 residues.

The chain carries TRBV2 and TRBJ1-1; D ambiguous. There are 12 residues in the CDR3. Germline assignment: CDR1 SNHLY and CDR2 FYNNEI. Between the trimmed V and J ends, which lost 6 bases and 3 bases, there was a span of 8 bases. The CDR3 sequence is CASRSGYTEAFF. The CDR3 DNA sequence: TGTGCCAGCAGGAGCGGATACACTGAAGCTTTCTTT.

The CDR3 DNA follows: TGTGCCAGCAGTCCCCGGACACGTGGGGACACTGAAGCTTTCTTT. It yields the protein CASSPRTRGDTEAFF. The chain joins TRBV6-5 to TRBJ1-1; D possibly corresponds to TRBD1 (5 bases). Germline V gives CDR1 MNHEY, CDR2 SVGAGI. With 5 bases removed from V and 3 bases from J, the gap between germline ends came to 16 bases. CDR3 length: 15 amino acids.

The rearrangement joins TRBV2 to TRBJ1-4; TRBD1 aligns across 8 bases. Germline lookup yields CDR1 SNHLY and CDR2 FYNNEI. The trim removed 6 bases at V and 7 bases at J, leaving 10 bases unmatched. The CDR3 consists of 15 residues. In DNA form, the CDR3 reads TGTGCCAGCAGCTCACAGGGGGTAGTTAGTGAAAAACTGTTTTTT. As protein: CASSSQGVVSEKLFF.

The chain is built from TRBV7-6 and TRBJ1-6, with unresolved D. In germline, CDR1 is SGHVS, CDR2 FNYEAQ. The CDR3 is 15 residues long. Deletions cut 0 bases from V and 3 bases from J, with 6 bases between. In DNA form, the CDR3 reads TGTGCCAGCAGCTTAGCCGGGGACTATAATTCACCCCTCCACTTT. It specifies CASSLAGDYNSPLHF.

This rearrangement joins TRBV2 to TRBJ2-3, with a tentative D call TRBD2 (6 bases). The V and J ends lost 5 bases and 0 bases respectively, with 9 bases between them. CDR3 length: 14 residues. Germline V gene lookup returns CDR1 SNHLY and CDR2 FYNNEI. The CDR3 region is CASSRSGSTDTQYF. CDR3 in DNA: TGTGCCAGCAGTCGAAGCGGGAGCACAGATACGCAGTATTTT.

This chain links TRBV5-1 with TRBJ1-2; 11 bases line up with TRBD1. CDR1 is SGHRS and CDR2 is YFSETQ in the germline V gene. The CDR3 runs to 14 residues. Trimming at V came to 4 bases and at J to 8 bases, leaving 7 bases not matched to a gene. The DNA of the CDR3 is TGCGCCAGCAGCGCAGGACAGGGGGCGGAGGGCTACACCTTC. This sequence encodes CASSAGQGAEGYTF.

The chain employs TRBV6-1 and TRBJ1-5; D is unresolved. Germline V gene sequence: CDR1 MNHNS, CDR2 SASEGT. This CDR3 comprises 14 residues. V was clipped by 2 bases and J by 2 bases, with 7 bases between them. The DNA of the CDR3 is TGTGCCAGCAGTGAATCACTTGGCAATCAGCCCCAGCATTTT. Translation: CASSESLGNQPQHF.

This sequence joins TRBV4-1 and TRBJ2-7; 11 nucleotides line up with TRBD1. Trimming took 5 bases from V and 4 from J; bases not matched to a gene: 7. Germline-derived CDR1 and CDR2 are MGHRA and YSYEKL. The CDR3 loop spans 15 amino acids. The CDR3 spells CASSSGTGGEYEQYF. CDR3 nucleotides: TGCGCCAGCAGCTCCGGGACAGGGGGTGAATACGAGCAGTACTTC.

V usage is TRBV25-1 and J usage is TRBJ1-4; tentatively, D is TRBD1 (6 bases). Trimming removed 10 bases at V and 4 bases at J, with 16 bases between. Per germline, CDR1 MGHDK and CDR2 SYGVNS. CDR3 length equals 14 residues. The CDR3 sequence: CAISRTDLNEKLFF. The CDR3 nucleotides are TGTGCCATCTCTCGGACAGACCTTAATGAAAAACTGTTTTTT.

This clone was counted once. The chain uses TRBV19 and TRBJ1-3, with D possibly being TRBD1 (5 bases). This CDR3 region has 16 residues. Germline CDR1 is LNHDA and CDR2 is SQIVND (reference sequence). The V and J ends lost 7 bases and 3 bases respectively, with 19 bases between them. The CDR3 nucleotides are TGTGCCAGTATTCCAAATGGCAGGGCGTTTGGAAACACCATATATTTT. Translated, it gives CASIPNGRAFGNTIYF.

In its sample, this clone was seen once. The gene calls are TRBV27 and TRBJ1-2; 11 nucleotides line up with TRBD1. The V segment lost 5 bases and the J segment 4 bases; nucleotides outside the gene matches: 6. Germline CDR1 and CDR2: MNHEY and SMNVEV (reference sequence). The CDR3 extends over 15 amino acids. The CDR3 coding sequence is TGTGCCAGCAGTCCCCGGACAGGGGGCGCCTATGGCTACACCTTC. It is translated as CASSPRTGGAYGYTF.

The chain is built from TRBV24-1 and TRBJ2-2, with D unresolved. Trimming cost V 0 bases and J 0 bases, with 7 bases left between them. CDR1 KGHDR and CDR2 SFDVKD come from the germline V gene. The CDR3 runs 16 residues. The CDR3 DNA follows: TGTGCCACCAGTGATTTGAGGCAGGCGAACACCGGGGAGCTGTTTTTT. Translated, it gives CATSDLRQANTGELFF.

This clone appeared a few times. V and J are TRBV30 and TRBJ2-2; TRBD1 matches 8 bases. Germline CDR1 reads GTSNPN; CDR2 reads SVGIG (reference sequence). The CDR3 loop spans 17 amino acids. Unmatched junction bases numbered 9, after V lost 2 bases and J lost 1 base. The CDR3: CAWSRRPGTGNTGELFF. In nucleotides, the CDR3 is TGTGCCTGGAGTCGACGCCCCGGGACAGGGAACACCGGGGAGCTGTTTTTT.

CDR3 nucleotides: TGCGCCAGCAGCCAATTTTATTATAGGGGATCCTATAGCAATCAGCCCCAGCATTTT. Translating it yields CASSQFYYRGSYSNQPQHF. The genes are TRBV4-1 and TRBJ1-5, with D possibly matching TRBD1 (5 bases). Germline V gives CDR1 MGHRA, CDR2 YSYEKL. The CDR3 spans 19 residues. V lost 2 bases to trimming and J lost 0 bases, with 20 bases between them.

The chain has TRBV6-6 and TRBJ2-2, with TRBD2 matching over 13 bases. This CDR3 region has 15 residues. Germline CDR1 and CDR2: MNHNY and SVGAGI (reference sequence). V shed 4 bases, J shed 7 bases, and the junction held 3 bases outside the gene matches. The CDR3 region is CASSSLAGGLGELFF. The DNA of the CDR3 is TGTGCCAGCAGTTCACTAGCGGGGGGGCTCGGGGAGCTGTTTTTT.

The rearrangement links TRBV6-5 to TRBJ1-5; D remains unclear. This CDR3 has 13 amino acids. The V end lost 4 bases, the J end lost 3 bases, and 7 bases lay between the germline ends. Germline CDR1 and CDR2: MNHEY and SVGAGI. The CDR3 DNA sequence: TGTGCCAGCAGTTCGAGGAACAATCAGCCCCAGCATTTT. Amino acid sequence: CASSSRNNQPQHF.